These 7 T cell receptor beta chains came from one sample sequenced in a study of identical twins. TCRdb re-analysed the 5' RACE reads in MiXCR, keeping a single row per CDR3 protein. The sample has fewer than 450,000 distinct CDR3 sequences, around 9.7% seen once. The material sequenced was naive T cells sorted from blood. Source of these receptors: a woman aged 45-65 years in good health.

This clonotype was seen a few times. CDR3 protein: CASSIQLLSSYEQYF. The CDR3 nucleotides are TGTGCCAGCAGCATCCAGCTTTTAAGCTCCTACGAGCAGTACTTC. The V call is TRBV7-9, the J call TRBJ2-7; D is unclear. The germline gives CDR1 SEHNR, CDR2 FQNEAQ (reference sequence). Trimming removed 5 bases from V and 0 bases from J, with 14 bases in between. The CDR3 is 15 amino acids.

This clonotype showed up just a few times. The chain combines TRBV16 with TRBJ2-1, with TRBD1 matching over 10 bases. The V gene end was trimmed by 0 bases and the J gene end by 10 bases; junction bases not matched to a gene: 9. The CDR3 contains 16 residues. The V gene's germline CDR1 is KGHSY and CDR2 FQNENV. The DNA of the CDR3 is TGTGCCAGCAGCCAATCAGGGGGACAGGGGATTTTGGAGCAGTTCTTC. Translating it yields CASSQSGGQGILEQFF.

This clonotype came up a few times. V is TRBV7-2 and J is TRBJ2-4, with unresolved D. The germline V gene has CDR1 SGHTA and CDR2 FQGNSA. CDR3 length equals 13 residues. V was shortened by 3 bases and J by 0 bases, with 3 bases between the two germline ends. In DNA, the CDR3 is TGTGCCAGCAGCTTTCTAGCCAAAAACATTCAGTACTTC. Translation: CASSFLAKNIQYF.

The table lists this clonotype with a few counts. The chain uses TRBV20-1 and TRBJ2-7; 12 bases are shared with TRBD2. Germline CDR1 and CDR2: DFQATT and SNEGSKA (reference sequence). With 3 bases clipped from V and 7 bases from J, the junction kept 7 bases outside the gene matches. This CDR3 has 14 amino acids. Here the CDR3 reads CSASRTSGIEEQYF. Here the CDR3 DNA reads TGCAGTGCTAGCCGGACTAGCGGGATCGAAGAGCAGTACTTC.

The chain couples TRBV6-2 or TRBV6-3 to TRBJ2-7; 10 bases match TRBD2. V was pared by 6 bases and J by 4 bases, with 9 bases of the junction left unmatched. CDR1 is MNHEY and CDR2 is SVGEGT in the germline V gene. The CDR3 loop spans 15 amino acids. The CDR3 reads CASRPPGLARYEQYF. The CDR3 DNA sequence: TGTGCCAGCAGACCACCGGGACTAGCGAGGTACGAGCAGTACTTC.

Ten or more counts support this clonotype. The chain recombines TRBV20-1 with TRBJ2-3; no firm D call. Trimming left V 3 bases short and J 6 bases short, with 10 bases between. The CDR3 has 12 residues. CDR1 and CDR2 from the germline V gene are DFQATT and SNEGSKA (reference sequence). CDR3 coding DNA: TGCAGTGCTAGTTGGGTATGGGATACGCAGTATTTT. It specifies CSASWVWDTQYF.

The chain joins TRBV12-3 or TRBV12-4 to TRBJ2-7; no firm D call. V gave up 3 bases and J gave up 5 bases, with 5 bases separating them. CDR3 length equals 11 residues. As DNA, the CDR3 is TGTGCCAGCAGTTTTCTCGACGAGCAGTACTTC. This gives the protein CASSFLDEQYF.